This TCR beta chain was observed in a study of cytomegalovirus exposure and HLA in healthy donors. The PCR made use of 60 Vbeta and 13 Jbeta primers. Assay used: immunoSEQ multiplex PCR; TCRdb lists only in-frame clones, some missing. The sample shows 100,000 to 120,000 clones, 70% to 85% of them seen only once. CDR3 length equals 16 residues. CDR1 is SGHAT, CDR2 FQNNGV, per germline. Trimming at V came to 0 bases and at J to 5 bases, leaving 8 bases not matched to a gene. With regard to this clone: The antigen is not known.

General study results and limits: The study listed under 200 cytomegalovirus-associated TCR beta chains. Most TCR sequences showed up rarely, but some public TCRs showed up in many donors. No immune exposure information besides CMV serostatus was available. Common viral pathogens were later found to be apparently linked to several of the most significant clusters.

This sequence was found in a woman aged 18-35 years in good health and CMV-seronegative. The sequenced material came from PBMCs. The chain employs TRBV11-2 and TRBJ2-7; 9 bases agree with TRBD1. The CDR3 nucleotides read TGTGCCAGCAGCTTAGATTTTGGGACAGGGACCCACGAGCAGTACTTC. Encoded protein: CASSLDFGTGTHEQYF.